The source of this T cell receptor beta chain is a study of blood T cell repertoires in COVID-19. Study context: From the United States, Italy and Spain came samples of acute and convalescent COVID-19. T cells, B-cell-depleted T cells, or PBMCs supplied cDNA or gDNA.

As handled by the study authors: Amplification of reference gene primers provided the estimated nucleated cell counts. Sequencing was performed with immunoSEQ multiplex PCR; in TCRdb, only in-frame clones are kept and a portion is missing. That table furnishes V, J and clone size, whereas the DNA furnished D and trimming. The repertoire holds about 100,000 clones, with 69% as singletons. The ends lost 2 bases at V and 6 bases at J; junction bases unmatched: 11. The CDR3 extends over 17 amino acids. The germline V gene encodes CDR1 LGHDT and CDR2 YNNKEL (reference sequence). The TCR sequence derives from an older man with acute or convalescent COVID-19. The material sequenced was peripheral blood. The rearrangement links TRBV3-1 (or the pseudogene TRBV3-2) to TRBJ2-2; 8 bases are shared with TRBD2. The CDR3 DNA sequence: TGTGCCAGCAGCCAATTTGGGGGTAGCGGGATGGCCGGGGAGCTGTTTTTT. Translated: CASSQFGGSGMAGELFF.